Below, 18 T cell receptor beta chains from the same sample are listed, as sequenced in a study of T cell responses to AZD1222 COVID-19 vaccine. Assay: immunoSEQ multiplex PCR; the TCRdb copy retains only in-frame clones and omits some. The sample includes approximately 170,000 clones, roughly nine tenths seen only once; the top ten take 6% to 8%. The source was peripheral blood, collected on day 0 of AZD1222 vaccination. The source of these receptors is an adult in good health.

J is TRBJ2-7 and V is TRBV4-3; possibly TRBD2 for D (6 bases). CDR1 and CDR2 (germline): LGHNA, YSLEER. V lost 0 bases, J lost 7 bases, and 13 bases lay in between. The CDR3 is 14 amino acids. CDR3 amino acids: CASSQERGTKEQYF. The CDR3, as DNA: TGCGCCAGCAGCCAAGAACGGGGGACGAAAGAGCAGTACTTC.

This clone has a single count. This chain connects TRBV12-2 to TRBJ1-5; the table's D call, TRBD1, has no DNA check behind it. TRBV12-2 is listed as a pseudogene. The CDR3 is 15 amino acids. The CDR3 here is CASRLAGDKAQPQHF. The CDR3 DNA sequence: TGTGCAAGTCGCTTAGCGGGGGACAAAGCTCAGCCCCAGCATTTT.

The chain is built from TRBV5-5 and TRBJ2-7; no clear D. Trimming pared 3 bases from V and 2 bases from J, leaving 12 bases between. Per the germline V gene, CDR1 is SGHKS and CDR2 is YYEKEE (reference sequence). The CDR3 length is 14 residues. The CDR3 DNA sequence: TGTGCCAGCAGCTGGGTGGACGGAACCTACGAGCAGTACTTC. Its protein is CASSWVDGTYEQYF.

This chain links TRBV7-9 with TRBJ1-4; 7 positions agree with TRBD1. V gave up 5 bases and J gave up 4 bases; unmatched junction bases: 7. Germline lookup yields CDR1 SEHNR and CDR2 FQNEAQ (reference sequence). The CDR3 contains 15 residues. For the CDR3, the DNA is TGTGCCAGCAGCGCGACAGGGAGGGATAATGAAAAACTGTTTTTT. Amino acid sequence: CASSATGRDNEKLFF.

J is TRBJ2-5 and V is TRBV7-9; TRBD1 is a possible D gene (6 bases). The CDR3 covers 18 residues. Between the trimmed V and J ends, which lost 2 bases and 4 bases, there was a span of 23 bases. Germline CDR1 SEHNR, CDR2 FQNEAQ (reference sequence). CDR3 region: CASSLSLTGLVQGETQYF. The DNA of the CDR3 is TGTGCCAGCAGCTTAAGTCTGACGGGGTTAGTACAGGGAGAGACCCAGTACTTC.

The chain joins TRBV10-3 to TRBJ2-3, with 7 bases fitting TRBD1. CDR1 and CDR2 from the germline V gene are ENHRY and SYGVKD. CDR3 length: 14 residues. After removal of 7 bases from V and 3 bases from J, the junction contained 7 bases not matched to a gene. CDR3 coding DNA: TGTGCCATCAAGGCAGGGGGTGTTACAGATACGCAGTATTTT. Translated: CAIKAGGVTDTQYF.

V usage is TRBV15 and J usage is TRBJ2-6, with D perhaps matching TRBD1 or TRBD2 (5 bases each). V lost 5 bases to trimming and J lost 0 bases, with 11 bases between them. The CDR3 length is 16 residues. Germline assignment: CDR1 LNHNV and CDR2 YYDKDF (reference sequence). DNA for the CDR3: TGTGCCACCAGCCCCGGGACGGACTCTGGGGCCAACGTCCTGACTTTC. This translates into CATSPGTDSGANVLTF.

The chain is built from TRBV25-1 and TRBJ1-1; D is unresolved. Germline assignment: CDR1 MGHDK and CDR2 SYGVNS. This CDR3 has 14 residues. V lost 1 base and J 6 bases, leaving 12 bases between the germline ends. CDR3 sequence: CASSEFEGGSEAFF. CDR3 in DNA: TGTGCCAGCAGTGAATTCGAGGGTGGATCTGAAGCTTTCTTT.

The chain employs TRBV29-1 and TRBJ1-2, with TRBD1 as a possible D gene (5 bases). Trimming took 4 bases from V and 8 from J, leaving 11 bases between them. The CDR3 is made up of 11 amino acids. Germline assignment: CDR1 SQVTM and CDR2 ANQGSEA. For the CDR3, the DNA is TGCAGCGTTGGGGTGGGGGACGGCTACACCTTC. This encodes CSVGVGDGYTF.

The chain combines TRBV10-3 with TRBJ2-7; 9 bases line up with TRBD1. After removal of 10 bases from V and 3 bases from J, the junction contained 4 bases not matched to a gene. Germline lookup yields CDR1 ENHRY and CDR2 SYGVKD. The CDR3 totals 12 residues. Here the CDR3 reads CATRTGDYEQYF. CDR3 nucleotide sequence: TGTGCCACCAGGACAGGGGACTACGAGCAGTACTTC.

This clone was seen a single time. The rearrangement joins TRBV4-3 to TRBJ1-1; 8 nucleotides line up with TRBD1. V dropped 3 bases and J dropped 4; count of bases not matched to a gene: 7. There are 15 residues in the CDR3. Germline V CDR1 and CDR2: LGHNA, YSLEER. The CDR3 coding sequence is TGCGCCAGCAGCCAGATACTAACAGGGGGCACTGAAGCTTTCTTT. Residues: CASSQILTGGTEAFF.

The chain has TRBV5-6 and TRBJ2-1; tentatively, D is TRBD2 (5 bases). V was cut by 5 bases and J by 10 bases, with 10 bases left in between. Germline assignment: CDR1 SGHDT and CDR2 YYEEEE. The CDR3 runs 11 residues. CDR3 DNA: TGTGCCAGCAGGACGAGGGTAGAGCAGTTCTTC. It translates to CASRTRVEQFF.

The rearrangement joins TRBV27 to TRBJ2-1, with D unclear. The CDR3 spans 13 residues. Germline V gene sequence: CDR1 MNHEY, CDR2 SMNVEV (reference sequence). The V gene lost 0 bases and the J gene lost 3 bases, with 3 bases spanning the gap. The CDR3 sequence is CASSLSVYNEQFF. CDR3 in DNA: TGTGCCAGCAGTTTATCGGTCTACAATGAGCAGTTCTTC.

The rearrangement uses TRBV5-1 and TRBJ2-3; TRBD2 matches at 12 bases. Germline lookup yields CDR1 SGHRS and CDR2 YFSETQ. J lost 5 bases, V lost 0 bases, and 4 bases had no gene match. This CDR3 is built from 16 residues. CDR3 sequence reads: CASSLALAGGGDTQYF. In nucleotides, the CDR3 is TGCGCCAGCAGCTTGGCACTAGCGGGGGGTGGAGATACGCAGTATTTT.

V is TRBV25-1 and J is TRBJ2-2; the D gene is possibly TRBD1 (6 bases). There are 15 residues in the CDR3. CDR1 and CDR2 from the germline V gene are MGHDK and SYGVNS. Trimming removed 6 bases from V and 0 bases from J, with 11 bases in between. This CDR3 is CASRGTSSNTGELFF. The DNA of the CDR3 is TGTGCCAGCAGGGGGACATCCTCGAACACCGGGGAGCTGTTTTTT.

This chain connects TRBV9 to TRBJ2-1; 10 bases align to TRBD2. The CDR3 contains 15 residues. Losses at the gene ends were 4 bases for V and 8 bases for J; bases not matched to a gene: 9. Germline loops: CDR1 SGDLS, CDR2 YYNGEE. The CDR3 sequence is CASSYSGGAVDEQFF. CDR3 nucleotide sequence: TGTGCCAGCAGCTACAGCGGGGGGGCCGTCGATGAGCAGTTCTTC.

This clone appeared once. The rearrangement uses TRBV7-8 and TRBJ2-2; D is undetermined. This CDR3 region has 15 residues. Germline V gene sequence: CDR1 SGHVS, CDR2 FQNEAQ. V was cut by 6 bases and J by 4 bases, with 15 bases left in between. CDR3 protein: CASRPNRQSTGELFF. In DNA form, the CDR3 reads TGTGCCAGCAGGCCCAATAGGCAGAGCACCGGGGAGCTGTTTTTT.

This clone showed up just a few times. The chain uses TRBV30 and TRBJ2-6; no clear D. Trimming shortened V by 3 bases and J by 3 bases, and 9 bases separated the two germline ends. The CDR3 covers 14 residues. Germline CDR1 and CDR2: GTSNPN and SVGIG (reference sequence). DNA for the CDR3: TGTGCCTGGAGCCGAGATGGTGGGGCCAACGTCCTGACTTTC. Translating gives CAWSRDGGANVLTF.